Following are 18 T cell receptor beta chains from one sample sequenced in a study of T cell repertoires in cytomegalovirus infection. Using its own MiXCR run on the reads, TCRdb lists one record per CDR3 protein. This repertoire shows fewer than 300,000 distinct CDR3 sequences, roughly 25% found once; its top ten account for more than 11%. The sample was PBMCs. The receptors were sampled from a human donor in good health (CMV status not recorded). Some clones in this sample may be carry-over from other donors' samples.

This clonotype has only a few counts. The chain employs TRBV20-1 and TRBJ2-1; D ambiguous. Trimming pared 1 base from V and 5 bases from J, leaving 6 bases between. The CDR3 loop spans 12 amino acids. Germline CDR1 reads DFQATT; CDR2 reads SNEGSKA (reference sequence). CDR3 in amino acids: CSARVIHNEQFF. The CDR3 DNA is TGCAGTGCTAGAGTGATCCACAATGAGCAGTTCTTC.

This clonotype appeared many times. The gene calls are TRBV7-9 and TRBJ2-5; 10 nucleotides agree with TRBD1. In germline, CDR1 is SEHNR, CDR2 FQNEAQ (reference sequence). The CDR3 has 16 residues. Trimming removed 5 bases from V and 5 bases from J; junction bases left unmatched: 11. CDR3 amino acids: CASSGPGTGDLETQYF. CDR3 sequence (DNA): TGTGCCAGCAGCGGGCCCGGGACAGGGGATTTGGAGACCCAGTACTTC.

In regard to this clonotype: Germline is not matched at one junction end, which may reflect a read error. This chain's CDR3 is CASSLRDSDLNTRYF. CDR3 in DNA: TGTGCCAGCAGTCTTAGGGACAGCGACCTTAATACGCGGTATTTT. J is TRBJ2-3 and V is TRBV6-6; 7 nucleotides line up with TRBD1. This CDR3 comprises 15 residues. Germline lookup yields CDR1 MNHNY and CDR2 SVGAGI (reference sequence).

In its sample, this clonotype was seen many times. This chain uses TRBV7-2 with TRBJ2-1; the match to TRBD2 covers 11 bases. J lost 6 bases, V lost 5 bases, and 6 bases had no gene match. The CDR3 runs to 15 residues. CDR1 and CDR2 (germline): SGHTA, FQGNSA. CDR3 sequence reads: CASSPLAGGSNEQFF. The CDR3 DNA reads as TGTGCCAGCAGCCCCCTAGCGGGAGGAAGCAATGAGCAGTTCTTC.

This clonotype was seen at least ten times. V usage is TRBV4-3 and J usage is TRBJ2-2; no clear D. Germline-derived CDR1 and CDR2 are LGHNA and YSLEER. Trimming shortened V by 0 bases and J by 3 bases, and 8 bases separated the two germline ends. This CDR3 has 15 residues. Here the CDR3 reads CASSQDLPDTGELFF. CDR3 DNA: TGCGCCAGCAGCCAAGATCTTCCGGACACCGGGGAGCTGTTTTTT.

V and J are TRBV7-3 and TRBJ2-2; D is unresolved. The germline gives CDR1 SGHTA, CDR2 FQGTGA. V was clipped by 5 bases and J by 6 bases, with 10 bases between them. CDR3 length: 13 residues. The chain's CDR3 is CASSESRSGELFF. The DNA of the CDR3 is TGTGCCAGCAGCGAGTCTAGATCCGGGGAGCTGTTTTTT.

This clonotype was counted at least ten times. The J gene is TRBJ1-1, the V gene TRBV11-2; D might be TRBD1 (6 bases). This CDR3 is 14 amino acids long. Germline V gives CDR1 SGHAT, CDR2 FQNNGV. V was cut by 4 bases and J by 2 bases, with 11 bases left in between. CDR3 loop: CASSSRTDNTEAFF. Here the CDR3 DNA reads TGTGCCAGCAGCTCAAGGACAGACAACACTGAAGCTTTCTTT.

J is TRBJ2-4 and V is TRBV7-2, with a possible D match to TRBD1 (5 bases). The CDR3 is made up of 14 amino acids. The germline gives CDR1 SGHTA, CDR2 FQGNSA. The V end lost 5 bases, the J end lost 3 bases, and 11 bases lay between the germline ends. CDR3 sequence reads: CASSPGFIKNIQYF. CDR3 DNA: TGTGCCAGCAGCCCAGGGTTTATCAAAAACATTCAGTACTTC.

This clonotype was counted between two and nine times. This sequence joins TRBV5-1 and TRBJ1-1; a weak D match, TRBD1 (6 bases). Looked up from germline, CDR1 is SGHRS and CDR2 is YFSETQ. This CDR3 has 14 amino acids. Trimming shortened V by 4 bases and J by 2 bases, and 12 bases separated the two germline ends. CDR3 coding DNA: TGCGCCAGCAGCATCGACAGGACCAACACTGAAGCTTTCTTT. This codes for CASSIDRTNTEAFF.

Ten or more counts support this clonotype. The chain is built from TRBV7-2 and TRBJ2-5; D is uncertain. Germline CDR1 SGHTA, CDR2 FQGNSA. Trimming pared 0 bases from V and 0 bases from J, leaving 8 bases between. This CDR3 has 15 residues. The CDR3 DNA reads TGTGCCAGCAGCTTAGCTCGGCAGTACCAAGAGACCCAGTACTTC. Protein product: CASSLARQYQETQYF.

This clonotype has just a few counts. The CDR3 region is CSVRSLAASRETQYF. The CDR3 nucleotides read TGCAGCGTTCGAAGCTTGGCAGCTTCCAGAGAGACCCAGTACTTC. This chain connects TRBV29-1 to TRBJ2-5; D unclear. Trimming took off 5 bases at V and 4 bases at J, with 20 bases between the two ends. The CDR3 has 15 amino acids. The germline V gene has CDR1 SQVTM and CDR2 ANQGSEA.

This clonotype was found a few times. CDR3 sequence (DNA): TGCAGCGTTGCCGCCGGGGGACAAAATGAAAAACTGTTTTTT. Translating it yields CSVAAGGQNEKLFF. V usage is TRBV29-1 and J usage is TRBJ1-4, with D perhaps matching TRBD1 (6 bases). The V and J ends lost 4 bases and 5 bases respectively, with 14 bases between them. From germline, CDR1 is SQVTM and CDR2 ANQGSEA. This CDR3 is built from 14 residues.

The chain combines TRBV29-1 with TRBJ1-3; a weak D match, TRBD1 (5 bases). Germline loops: CDR1 SQVTM, CDR2 ANQGSEA. The CDR3 is 13 residues long. V lost 4 bases, J lost 4 bases, and 11 bases lay in between. CDR3 region: CSVGGAAGNTIYF. CDR3 bases: TGCAGCGTTGGAGGGGCAGCGGGAAACACCATATATTTT.

The chain is built from TRBV12-3 or TRBV12-4 and TRBJ1-1; 9 bases fit TRBD1. J gave up 1 base and V 5 bases, and 2 bases lay outside the gene matches. The length of the CDR3 is 14 residues. CDR3 loop: CASSRTGENTEAFF. The CDR3 coding sequence is TGTGCCAGCAGTCGGACAGGGGAGAACACTGAAGCTTTCTTT.

J is TRBJ2-7 and V is TRBV25-1; TRBD2 is a possible D gene (5 bases). This CDR3 region has 16 residues. The germline V and J ends were trimmed by 3 bases and 1 base, with 16 bases remaining between them. Germline CDR1 reads MGHDK; CDR2 reads SYGVNS. The CDR3 is CASSESRAVGSYEQYF. The CDR3 region has the DNA TGTGCCAGCAGTGAGTCGAGGGCCGTGGGGTCCTACGAGCAGTACTTC.

CDR3 DNA: TGTGCCAGTAGTGCGTACGGGACTAGCAACTACGAGCAGTACTTC. Residues: CASSAYGTSNYEQYF. V and J are TRBV19 and TRBJ2-7; the match to TRBD2 covers 9 bases. Trimming cost V 5 bases and J 3 bases; bases outside gene matches: 8. Germline CDR1 reads LNHDA; CDR2 reads SQIVND (reference sequence). This CDR3 spans 15 amino acids.

This chain links TRBV5-4 with TRBJ2-1, with 13 bases matching TRBD2. The germline V gene encodes CDR1 SGHNT and CDR2 YYREEE (reference sequence). This CDR3 has 15 residues. The junction had 6 bases not matched to a gene; V was cut back by 0 bases and J by 12 bases. As DNA, the CDR3 is TGTGCCAGCAGCTTGGTTGGACTAGCGGGAGAAGGGCAGTTCTTC. Protein sequence: CASSLVGLAGEGQFF.

In its sample, this clonotype was seen many times. This chain joins TRBV6-1 and TRBJ2-4; no clear D. The CDR3 consists of 15 residues. CDR1 MNHNS and CDR2 SASEGT come from the germline V gene. V was trimmed by 8 bases and J by 6 bases, leaving 20 bases between them. The CDR3 sequence is CASEPTRTEINIQYF. CDR3 nucleotide sequence: TGTGCCAGCGAACCCACGAGGACCGAGATAAACATTCAGTACTTC.